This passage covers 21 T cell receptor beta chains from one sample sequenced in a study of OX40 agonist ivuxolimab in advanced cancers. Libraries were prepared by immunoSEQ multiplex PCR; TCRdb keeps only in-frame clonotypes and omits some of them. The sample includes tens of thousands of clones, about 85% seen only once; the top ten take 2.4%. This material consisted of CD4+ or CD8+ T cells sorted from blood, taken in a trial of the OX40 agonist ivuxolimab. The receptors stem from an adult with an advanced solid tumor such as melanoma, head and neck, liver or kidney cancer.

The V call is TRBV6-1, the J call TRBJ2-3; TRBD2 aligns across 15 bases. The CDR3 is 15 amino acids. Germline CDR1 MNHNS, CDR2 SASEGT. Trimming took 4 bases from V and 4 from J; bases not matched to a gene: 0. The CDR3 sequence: CASSGTSGGADTQYF. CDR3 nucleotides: TGTGCCAGCAGTGGGACTAGCGGGGGGGCAGATACGCAGTATTTT.

The CDR3 reads CASSGQGNTDTQYF. The CDR3 nucleotides are TGTGCCAGCAGTGGACAGGGTAACACAGATACGCAGTATTTT. The chain links TRBV2 to TRBJ2-3; 7 bases map to TRBD1. With 4 bases clipped from V and 2 bases from J, the junction kept 3 bases outside the gene matches. This CDR3 comprises 14 residues. Germline V gene data show CDR1 as SNHLY and CDR2 as FYNNEI.

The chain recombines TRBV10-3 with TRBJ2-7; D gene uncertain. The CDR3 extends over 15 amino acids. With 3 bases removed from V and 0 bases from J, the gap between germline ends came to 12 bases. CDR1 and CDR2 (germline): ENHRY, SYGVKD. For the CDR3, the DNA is TGTGCCATCAGTGATTTAGCTCAGTCCTCCTACGAGCAGTACTTC. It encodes CAISDLAQSSYEQYF.

As DNA, the CDR3 is TGTGCCAGCAGTGATCAGGCAGCCTCGGGCTACACCTTC. The encoded protein is CASSDQAASGYTF. The rearrangement links TRBV2 to TRBJ1-2; no definite D call. Per the germline V gene, CDR1 is SNHLY and CDR2 is FYNNEI. V was clipped by 3 bases and J by 8 bases, with 13 bases between them. CDR3 length: 13 residues. The full variable domain, rest sourced from reference TRBV2 and TRBJ1-2, is EPEVTQTPSHQVTQMGQEVILRCVPISNHLYFYWYRQILGQKVEFLVSFYNNEISEKSEIFDDQFSVERPDGSNFTLKIRSTKLEDSAMYFCASSDQAASGYTFGSGTRLTVV.

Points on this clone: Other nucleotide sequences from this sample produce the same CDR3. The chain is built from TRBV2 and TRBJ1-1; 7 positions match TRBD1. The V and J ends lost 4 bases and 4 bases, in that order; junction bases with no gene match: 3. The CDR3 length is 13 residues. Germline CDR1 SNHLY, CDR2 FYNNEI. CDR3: CASSGQGGTEAFF. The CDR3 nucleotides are TGTGCCAGCAGTGGACAGGGTGGCACTGAAGCTTTCTTT.

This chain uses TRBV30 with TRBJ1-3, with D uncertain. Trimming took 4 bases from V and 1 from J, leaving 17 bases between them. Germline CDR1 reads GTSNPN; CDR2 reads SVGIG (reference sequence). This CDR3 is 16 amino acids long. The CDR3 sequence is CAWISKGWTSGNTIYF. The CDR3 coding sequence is TGTGCCTGGATTTCTAAGGGCTGGACTTCTGGAAACACCATATATTTT. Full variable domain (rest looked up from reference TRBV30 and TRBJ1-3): SQTIHQWPATLVQPVGSPLSLECTVEGTSNPNLYWYRQAAGRGLQLLFYSVGIGQISSEVPQNLSASRPQDRQFILSSKKLLLSDSGFYLCAWISKGWTSGNTIYFGEGSWLTVV.

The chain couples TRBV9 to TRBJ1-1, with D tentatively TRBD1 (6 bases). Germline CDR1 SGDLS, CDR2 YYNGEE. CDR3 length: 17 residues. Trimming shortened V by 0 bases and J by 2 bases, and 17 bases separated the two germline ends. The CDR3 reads CASSVGIGGGKNTEAFF. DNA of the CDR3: TGTGCCAGCAGCGTAGGGATAGGAGGGGGAAAAAACACTGAAGCTTTCTTT. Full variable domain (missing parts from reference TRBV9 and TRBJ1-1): DSGVTQTPKHLITATGQRVTLRCSPRSGDLSVYWYQQSLDQGLQFLIQYYNGEERAKGNILERFSAQQFPDLHSELNLSSLELGDSALYFCASSVGIGGGKNTEAFFGQGTRLTVV.

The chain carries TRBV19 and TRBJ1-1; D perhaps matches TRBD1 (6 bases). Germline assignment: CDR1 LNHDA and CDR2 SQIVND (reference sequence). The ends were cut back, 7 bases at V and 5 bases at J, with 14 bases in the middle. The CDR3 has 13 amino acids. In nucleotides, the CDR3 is TGTGCCAGTACCATGACAGGAAAAACTGAAGCTTTCTTT. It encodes CASTMTGKTEAFF.

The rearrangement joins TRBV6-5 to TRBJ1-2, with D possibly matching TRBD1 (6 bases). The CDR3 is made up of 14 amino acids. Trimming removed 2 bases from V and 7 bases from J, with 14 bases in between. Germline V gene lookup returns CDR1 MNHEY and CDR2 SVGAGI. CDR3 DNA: TGTGCCAGCAGTTACGCAGGGGCAGAGGGTGGCTACACCTTC. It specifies CASSYAGAEGGYTF.

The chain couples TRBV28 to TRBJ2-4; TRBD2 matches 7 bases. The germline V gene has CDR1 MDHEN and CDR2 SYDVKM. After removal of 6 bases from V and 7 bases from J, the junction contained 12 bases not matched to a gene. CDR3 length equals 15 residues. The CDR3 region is CASSLEGIGGNIQYF. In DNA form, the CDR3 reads TGTGCCAGCAGCCTGGAGGGGATCGGGGGGAACATTCAGTACTTC.

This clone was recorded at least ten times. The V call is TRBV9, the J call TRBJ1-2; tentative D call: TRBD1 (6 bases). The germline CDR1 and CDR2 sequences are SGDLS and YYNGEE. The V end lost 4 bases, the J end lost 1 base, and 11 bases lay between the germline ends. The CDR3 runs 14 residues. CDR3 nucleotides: TGTGCCAGCAGCCCCCGGACAGATAACTATGGCTACACCTTC. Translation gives CASSPRTDNYGYTF.

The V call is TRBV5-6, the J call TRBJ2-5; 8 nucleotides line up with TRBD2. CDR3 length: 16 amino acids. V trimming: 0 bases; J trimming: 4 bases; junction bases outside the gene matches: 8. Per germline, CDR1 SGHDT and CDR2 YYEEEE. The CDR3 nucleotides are TGTGCCAGCAGCTTGGTGCCGGGGGGGCCGGGAGAGACCCAGTACTTC. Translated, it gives CASSLVPGGPGETQYF.

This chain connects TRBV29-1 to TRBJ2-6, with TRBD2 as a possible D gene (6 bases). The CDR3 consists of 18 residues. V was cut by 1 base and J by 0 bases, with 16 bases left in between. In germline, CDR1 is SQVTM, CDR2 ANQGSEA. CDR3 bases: TGCAGCGTTGAAGTCATGCGGGGACGGCTCTCTGGGGCCAACGTCCTGACTTTC. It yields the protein CSVEVMRGRLSGANVLTF.

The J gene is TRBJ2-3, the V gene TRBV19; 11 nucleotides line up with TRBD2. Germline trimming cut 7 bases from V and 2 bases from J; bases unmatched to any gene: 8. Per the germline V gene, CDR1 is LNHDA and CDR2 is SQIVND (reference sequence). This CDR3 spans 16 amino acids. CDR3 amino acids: CASTVTSGAPTDTQYF. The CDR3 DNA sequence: TGTGCCAGTACAGTGACTAGCGGGGCGCCCACAGATACGCAGTATTTT.

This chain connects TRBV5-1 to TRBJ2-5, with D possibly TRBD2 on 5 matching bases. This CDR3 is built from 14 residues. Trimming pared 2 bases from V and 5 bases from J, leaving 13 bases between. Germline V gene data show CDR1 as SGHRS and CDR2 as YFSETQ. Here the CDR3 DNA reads TGCGCCAGCAGCTTAGAGGGAAGCAGGGAGACCCAGTACTTC. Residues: CASSLEGSRETQYF.

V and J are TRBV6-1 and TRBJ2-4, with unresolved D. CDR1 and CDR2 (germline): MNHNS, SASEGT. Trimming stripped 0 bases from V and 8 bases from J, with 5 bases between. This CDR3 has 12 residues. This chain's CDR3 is CASSEAGHIQYF. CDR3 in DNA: TGTGCCAGCAGTGAAGCTGGACACATTCAGTACTTC.

The DNA for the CDR3 is TGTGCCTGGAGTTTCGGCGGAGCCTACGAGCAGTACTTC. Its protein is CAWSFGGAYEQYF. This chain links TRBV30 with TRBJ2-7; D gene ambiguous. Trimming took 2 bases from V and 2 from J, leaving 10 bases between them. Germline CDR1 reads GTSNPN; CDR2 reads SVGIG (reference sequence). This CDR3 has 13 residues.

Here the CDR3 DNA reads TGCGCCAGCAGCCCCCCGGGAAGCTCGAACACCGGGGAGCTGTTTTTT. Protein sequence: CASSPPGSSNTGELFF. The rearrangement links TRBV4-1 to TRBJ2-2; tentatively, D is TRBD2 (5 bases). Germline CDR1 and CDR2: MGHRA and YSYEKL. The CDR3 has 16 residues. V lost 4 bases and J 0 bases, leaving 12 bases between the germline ends.

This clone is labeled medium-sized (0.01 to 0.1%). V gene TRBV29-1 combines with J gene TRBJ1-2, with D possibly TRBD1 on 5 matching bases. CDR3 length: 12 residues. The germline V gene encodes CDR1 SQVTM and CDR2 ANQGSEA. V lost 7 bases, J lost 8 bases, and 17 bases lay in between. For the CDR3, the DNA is TGCAGCGAAAGAACCGGGACCCGGGGCTACACCTTC. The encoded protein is CSERTGTRGYTF. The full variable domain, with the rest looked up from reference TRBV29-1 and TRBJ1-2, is SAVISQKPSRDICQRGTSLTIQCQVDSQVTMMFWYRQQPGQSLTLIATANQGSEATYESGFVIDKFPISRPNLTFSTLTVSNMSPEDSSIYLCSERTGTRGYTFGSGTRLTVV.

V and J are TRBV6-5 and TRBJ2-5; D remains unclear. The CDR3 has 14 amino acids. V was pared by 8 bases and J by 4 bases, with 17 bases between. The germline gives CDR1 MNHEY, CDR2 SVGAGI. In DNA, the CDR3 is TGTGCCAGCCAGTCTGGGTGGGTGTCAGAGACCCAGTACTTC. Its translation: CASQSGWVSETQYF.

The CDR3 here is CASSPGPSYGYTF. The CDR3, as DNA: TGCGCCAGCAGCCCGGGACCTTCCTATGGCTACACCTTC. This chain links TRBV5-1 with TRBJ1-2; the D gene is possibly TRBD1 (5 bases). CDR3 length: 13 amino acids. Germline CDR1 SGHRS, CDR2 YFSETQ. Trimming shortened V by 4 bases and J by 4 bases, and 11 bases separated the two germline ends.